The 22 T cell receptor beta chains listed next were all sequenced from one sample in a study of Ad26.COV2.S vaccination and SARS-CoV-2 variants. Measured with immunoSEQ multiplex PCR; TCRdb has only the in-frame clones, and not every one. The data show fewer than 150,000 clones, 75% to 90% seen once. Sequenced material: peripheral blood, taken after recovery from COVID-19. Receptor source: a human donor who had recovered from COVID-19.

The genes are TRBV6-2 or TRBV6-3 and TRBJ2-3; D not resolved. Germline assignment: CDR1 MNHEY and CDR2 SVGEGT. V gave up 0 bases and J gave up 6 bases, with 16 bases separating them. CDR3 length: 16 residues. CDR3 sequence (DNA): TGTGCCAGCAGTTACTCGGGGAACGCCGAGGCGGATACGCAGTATTTT. Its translation: CASSYSGNAEADTQYF.

The chain employs TRBV5-4 and TRBJ2-7, with unresolved D. Germline-derived CDR1 and CDR2 are SGHNT and YYREEE (reference sequence). This CDR3 is built from 14 residues. The V gene lost 3 bases and the J gene lost 0 bases, with 10 bases spanning the gap. This chain's CDR3 is CASSSGTNSYEQYF. In DNA, the CDR3 is TGTGCCAGCAGCTCGGGCACAAACTCCTACGAGCAGTACTTC.

The chain couples TRBV19 to TRBJ1-1, with D uncertain. V was pared by 8 bases and J by 0 bases, with 10 bases between. CDR1 and CDR2 from the germline V gene are LNHDA and SQIVND (reference sequence). The CDR3 totals 13 residues. The DNA of the CDR3 is TGTGCCAGTTGCGACGGGCTGAACACTGAAGCTTTCTTT. Amino acids: CASCDGLNTEAFF.

V usage is TRBV7-2 and J usage is TRBJ2-7; D call uncertain. Germline V CDR1 and CDR2: SGHTA, FQGNSA. Trimming took 2 bases from V and 3 from J, leaving 11 bases between them. The CDR3 has 14 residues. The CDR3 sequence: CASSLQFISYEQYF. The CDR3 DNA sequence: TGTGCCAGCAGCTTACAGTTTATAAGCTACGAGCAGTACTTC.

This clone showed up just once. V is TRBV5-5 and J is TRBJ2-3, with D unresolved. Trimming left V 0 bases short and J 2 bases short, with 19 bases between. Germline CDR1 is SGHKS and CDR2 is YYEKEE (reference sequence). The CDR3 has 18 residues. The CDR3 DNA sequence: TGTGCCAGCAGCTTGGTGGGCCGCGGCTACCAAGACACAGATACGCAGTATTTT. Protein: CASSLVGRGYQDTDTQYF. Complete variable domain (other parts from reference TRBV5-5 and TRBJ2-3): DAGVTQSPTHLIKTRGQQVTLRCSPISGHKSVSWYQQVLGQGPQFIFQYYEKEERGRGNFPDRFSARQFPNYSSELNVNALLLGDSALYLCASSLVGRGYQDTDTQYFGPGTRLTVL.

The chain employs TRBV18 and TRBJ2-5; tentatively, D is TRBD1 (6 bases). From germline, CDR1 is KGHSH and CDR2 LQKENI. The length of the CDR3 is 13 residues. V dropped 4 bases and J dropped 3 bases, with 9 bases sitting between them. The CDR3 protein is CASSRTDKETQYF. The DNA for the CDR3 is TGTGCCAGCTCACGGACAGACAAAGAGACCCAGTACTTC.

The chain is built from TRBV3-1 (or the pseudogene TRBV3-2) and TRBJ1-1; 8 bases agree with TRBD1. The CDR3 extends over 15 amino acids. From germline, CDR1 is LGHDT and CDR2 YNNKEL (reference sequence). The trim removed 3 bases at V and 6 bases at J, leaving 9 bases unmatched. CDR3 bases: TGTGCCAGCAGCCAGATGGACAGGGCCGTCCCTGAAGCTTTCTTT. Its translation: CASSQMDRAVPEAFF.

The chain employs TRBV6-5 and TRBJ2-7, with D perhaps being TRBD1 or TRBD2 (5 bases each). This CDR3 spans 13 amino acids. Germline CDR1 reads MNHEY; CDR2 reads SVGAGI. V shed 9 bases and J shed 3 bases, with 15 bases lying between them. The CDR3 sequence is CASSPGPLYEQYF. The CDR3 DNA is TGTGCCAGTTCCCCGGGGCCCCTCTACGAGCAGTACTTC.

The genes are TRBV5-8 and TRBJ2-7, with D possibly matching TRBD1 (6 bases). Germline loops: CDR1 SGHTS, CDR2 YDEGEE. Trimming stripped 4 bases from V and 2 bases from J, with 13 bases between. This CDR3 is built from 14 residues. CDR3 coding DNA: TGTGCCAGCAGCCGCTCAGGGGTTACCTACGAGCAGTACTTC. Translating gives CASSRSGVTYEQYF.

The gene calls are TRBV7-9 and TRBJ2-5; 9 nucleotides align to TRBD2. V dropped 1 base and J dropped 2; count of bases not matched to a gene: 8. The CDR3 length is 17 residues. Germline CDR1 is SEHNR and CDR2 is FQNEAQ (reference sequence). CDR3 DNA: TGTGCCAGCAGCTTAGGGTCCCAGCGGGGGGCTCAAGAGACCCAGTACTTC. The encoded protein is CASSLGSQRGAQETQYF.

The gene calls are TRBV18 and TRBJ2-1; 16 nucleotides line up with TRBD2. The V gene end was trimmed by 3 bases and the J gene end by 8 bases; junction bases not matched to a gene: 10. CDR1 and CDR2 from the germline V gene are KGHSH and LQKENI. CDR3 length: 18 amino acids. DNA for the CDR3: TGTGCCAGCTCACCGACCGGGACTAGCGGGGGGGCGGTCCATGAGCAGTTCTTC. Translating it yields CASSPTGTSGGAVHEQFF.

The V and J genes are TRBV7-8 and TRBJ2-1, with 8 nucleotides matching TRBD2. With V trimmed by 3 bases and J by 12 bases, 13 bases remained unmatched. There are 15 residues in the CDR3. Germline CDR1 is SGHVS and CDR2 is FQNEAQ. CDR3 DNA sequence: TGTGCCAGCAGCTTGCAGGGGCTAGCGGGTTCGGGGCAGTTCTTC. This encodes CASSLQGLAGSGQFF.

The J gene is TRBJ2-7, the V gene TRBV28; tentatively, D is TRBD2 (5 bases). The CDR3 loop spans 16 amino acids. CDR1 and CDR2 (germline): MDHEN, SYDVKM. V was clipped by 3 bases and J by 3 bases, with 18 bases between them. CDR3 amino acids: CASSFRAGLSDYEQYF. Here the CDR3 DNA reads TGTGCCAGCAGTTTTAGGGCGGGTTTAAGCGACTACGAGCAGTACTTC.

The chain has TRBV5-1 and TRBJ2-7, with a weak D call TRBD1 (6 bases). The germline V and J ends were trimmed by 2 bases and 0 bases, with 9 bases remaining between them. There are 14 residues in the CDR3. CDR1 SGHRS and CDR2 YFSETQ come from the germline V gene. This CDR3 is CASSLTGPSYEQYF. CDR3 in DNA: TGCGCCAGCAGCTTAACAGGGCCCTCCTACGAGCAGTACTTC.

The chain has TRBV6-2 or TRBV6-3 and TRBJ2-1; D perhaps matches TRBD2 (5 bases). Germline CDR1 MNHEY, CDR2 SVGEGT. Trimming stripped 6 bases from V and 0 bases from J, with 15 bases between. This CDR3 is built from 16 residues. CDR3 protein: CASSTGLLSSYNEQFF. CDR3 in DNA: TGTGCCAGCAGCACGGGATTATTAAGCTCCTACAATGAGCAGTTCTTC.

V is TRBV5-6 and J is TRBJ1-5, with D hard to call. V was cut by 4 bases and J by 0 bases, with 11 bases left in between. The CDR3 consists of 15 residues. Germline V lookup: CDR1 SGHDT, CDR2 YYEEEE. CDR3 protein: CASSAHPNSNQPQHF. In DNA, the CDR3 is TGTGCCAGCAGCGCGCATCCCAATAGCAATCAGCCCCAGCATTTT.

This clone was detected only once. This chain links TRBV7-9 with TRBJ2-5; TRBD2 aligns across 11 bases. The CDR3 totals 16 residues. J gave up 6 bases and V 5 bases, and 11 bases lay outside the gene matches. Germline assignment: CDR1 SEHNR and CDR2 FQNEAQ (reference sequence). In DNA, the CDR3 is TGTGCCAGCAGCGAGGAGGGACTAGCGGTTCCGAAGACCCAGTACTTC. Translating gives CASSEEGLAVPKTQYF.

V and J are TRBV28 and TRBJ1-2; 8 nucleotides agree with TRBD1. V dropped 6 bases and J dropped 1; count of bases not matched to a gene: 7. The CDR3 extends over 15 amino acids. CDR1 and CDR2 from the germline V gene are MDHEN and SYDVKM. The CDR3 DNA reads as TGTGCCAGCAGCCAGGGGGCCCGCAATAACTATGGCTACACCTTC. This encodes CASSQGARNNYGYTF.

The rearrangement uses TRBV11-2 and TRBJ1-6; D is unresolved. The CDR3 runs 16 residues. Per the germline V gene, CDR1 is SGHAT and CDR2 is FQNNGV. With 0 bases removed from V and 2 bases from J, the gap between germline ends came to 8 bases. CDR3 coding DNA: TGTGCCAGCAGCTTAGACGGTAGCACCTATAATTCACCCCTCCACTTT. Residues: CASSLDGSTYNSPLHF.

The chain links TRBV28 to TRBJ2-5; D is perhaps TRBD2 (5 bases). Germline-derived CDR1 and CDR2 are MDHEN and SYDVKM. CDR3 length: 14 residues. V dropped 6 bases and J dropped 1 base, with 12 bases sitting between them. The DNA of the CDR3 is TGTGCCAGCAGCCCCGGGAAGGTCCAAGAGACCCAGTACTTC. This translates into CASSPGKVQETQYF.

This clone occurred once. V and J are TRBV7-9 and TRBJ1-4; TRBD1 might be the D (5 bases). The V end lost 3 bases, the J end lost 5 bases, and 10 bases lay between the germline ends. The V gene's germline CDR1 is SEHNR and CDR2 FQNEAQ (reference sequence). The CDR3 is 14 amino acids. CDR3 sequence reads: CASSFVGENEKLFF. The CDR3 coding sequence is TGTGCCAGCAGCTTCGTAGGGGAGAATGAAAAACTGTTTTTT.

V is TRBV6-6 and J is TRBJ2-3; D is perhaps TRBD1 or TRBD2 (6 bases each). Trimming removed 6 bases from V and 3 bases from J, with 13 bases in between. From germline, CDR1 is MNHNY and CDR2 SVGAGI (reference sequence). This CDR3 is built from 14 residues. The chain's CDR3 is CASSGGLPTDTQYF. The CDR3 DNA follows: TGTGCCAGCAGCGGGGGCCTCCCGACAGATACGCAGTATTTT.